This T cell receptor beta chain was captured in a study of shared T cell receptors in the human thymus (dated by TCRdb to the early 2020s). Regarding the study in general: The study examined how the human thymus generates shared, self-reactive T-cell receptor alpha chains.

Library method: the immunoSEQ multiplex PCR assay. Entries here come from immuneACCESS through TCRdb and include only in-frame sequences with V and J called. Some clones fail to appear in such tables; in the studies checked, an unresolved V gene covers under half of the shortfall, and the cause of the remainder is unknown. Present in this sample are about 380,000 clones, 85% to 95% of which were seen just once. 0.015% to 0.02% of the sample comes from the top ten. As to this clone: Which antigen it targets is not known. Base qualities are not at hand, and no much larger clone is one base apart.

V loses 4 bases, J loses 2 bases, and the germline ends lie 9 bases apart. The CDR3 contains 14 residues, cysteine and phenylalanine counted. Only CDR3 DNA is held: 42 bases, read in frame from base 1. The germline V gene specifies LGHNA as CDR1 and YNFKEQ as CDR2. Here the chain combines TRBV4-2 and TRBJ1-5; no D gene call is confident. Sequences were obtained from thymocytes. This sequence originates from a human donor. CDR3 protein: CASSRGLGNQPQHF. The bases are TGTGCCAGCAGCCGTGGGTTAGGCAATCAGCCCCAGCATTTT.